This TCR beta chain originates from a study of blood T cell repertoires in COVID-19. Authors' data handling: Reference gene primer amplification yielded estimated nucleated cell counts. Profiled with immunoSEQ multiplex PCR; TCRdb holds only in-frame clones, not every one. V and J calls plus clone size are reproduced from that table; the DNA served to infer D and trimming. The sample holds 250,000 to 350,000 clones, roughly 90% seen once. The participants were between roughly 18 and 100 years old and came from some 23 US areas. Cohorts were assigned according to the clinical history that participants reported. Donors of Cohort 3 who recovered were those that had two negative PCRs, clearance, or symptom resolution. Per germline, CDR1 LNHDA and CDR2 SQIVND (reference sequence). The V end lost 5 bases, the J end lost 1 base, and 8 bases lay between the germline ends. The CDR3 length is 13 residues.

The V and J genes are TRBV19 and TRBJ1-1; tentative D call: TRBD1 (6 bases). Sample: PBMCs or T cells enriched from blood (not recorded which). The receptor's source is a woman aged 25-40 years who had recovered from COVID-19. The CDR3 reads CASSSTGNTEAFF. The CDR3 bases are TGTGCCAGTAGTTCGACAGGGAACACTGAAGCTTTCTTT. The whole variable domain, remainder taken from reference TRBV19 and TRBJ1-1, is DGGITQSPKYLFRKEGQNVTLSCEQNLNHDAMYWYRQDPGQGLRLIYYSQIVNDFQKGDIAEGYSVSREKKESFPLTVTSAQKNPTAFYLCASSSTGNTEAFFGQGTRLTVV.